These 7 T cell receptor beta chains were sequenced from one sample in a study of blood T cell repertoires in COVID-19. Measured with immunoSEQ multiplex PCR; TCRdb has only the in-frame clones, and not every one. The sample has about 310,000 clones, approximately 85% seen once. Sequenced: PBMCs or T cells enriched from blood (not recorded which). These receptor sequences come from a young man who had recovered from COVID-19.

The V and J genes are TRBV27 and TRBJ1-5; 7 bases align to TRBD1. V gave up 2 bases and J gave up 9 bases; unmatched junction bases: 4. Germline-derived CDR1 and CDR2 are MNHEY and SMNVEV (reference sequence). The length of the CDR3 is 13 residues. The CDR3 is CASSLDRERPQHF. CDR3 in DNA: TGTGCCAGCAGTTTAGACAGGGAAAGGCCCCAGCATTTT.

This sequence joins TRBV11-2 and TRBJ2-1; TRBD2 aligns across 7 bases. V lost 1 base to trimming and J lost 0 bases; unmatched junction nucleotides: 12. The germline V gene encodes CDR1 SGHAT and CDR2 FQNNGV. This CDR3 region has 19 residues. In nucleotides, the CDR3 is TGTGCCAGCAGCTTAGGACGCAGCGGGCGGGGGAGCTCCTACAATGAGCAGTTCTTC. It is translated as CASSLGRSGRGSSYNEQFF.

The J gene is TRBJ1-6, the V gene TRBV27; D gene ambiguous. CDR3 length: 15 amino acids. Germline assignment: CDR1 MNHEY and CDR2 SMNVEV (reference sequence). V was cut by 9 bases and J by 2 bases, with 14 bases left in between. The CDR3 is CASKQRSAYNSPLHF. CDR3 DNA: TGTGCCAGTAAACAGAGATCGGCCTATAATTCACCCCTCCACTTT.

The rearrangement uses TRBV3-1 (or the pseudogene TRBV3-2) and TRBJ1-4; TRBD1 matches at 7 bases. The CDR3 contains 15 residues. V shed 1 base, J shed 11 bases, and the junction held 10 bases outside the gene matches. Germline V gives CDR1 LGHDT, CDR2 YNNKEL (reference sequence). This CDR3 reads CASSQVRGAFGKLFF. The CDR3 DNA reads TGTGCCAGCAGCCAAGTCAGGGGGGCGTTTGGGAAACTGTTTTTT.

This clone was counted a few times. The V call is TRBV5-4, the J call TRBJ2-2; 10 bases map to TRBD2. The germline CDR1 and CDR2 sequences are SGHNT and YYREEE (reference sequence). With 4 bases clipped from V and 6 bases from J, the junction kept 6 bases outside the gene matches. This CDR3 contains 15 residues. The CDR3, as DNA: TGTGCCAGCAGCCCCGGGACTAGCGTCCCCGGGGAGCTGTTTTTT. Translation: CASSPGTSVPGELFF.

The genes are TRBV2 and TRBJ1-4, with no clear D. Germline V CDR1 and CDR2: SNHLY, FYNNEI. The CDR3 covers 15 residues. Trimming removed 6 bases at V and 4 bases at J, with 15 bases between. CDR3 sequence (DNA): TGTGCCAGCAGATCTCGGAGGAGGGATAATGAAAAACTGTTTTTT. Its translation: CASRSRRRDNEKLFF.

The chain carries TRBV3-1 (or the pseudogene TRBV3-2) and TRBJ2-1; 11 bases are a match to TRBD2. V dropped 1 base and J dropped 0; count of bases not matched to a gene: 5. The CDR3 covers 18 residues. CDR1 is LGHDT, CDR2 YNNKEL, per germline (reference sequence). In nucleotides, the CDR3 is TGTGCCAGCAGCCAAGGGGGACTAGCGGAGACCTCCTACAATGAGCAGTTCTTC. It encodes CASSQGGLAETSYNEQFF.